The following is a T cell receptor (beta chain) sequence with its context. CDR1 MNHEY and CDR2 SMNVEV come from the germline V gene (reference sequence). Germline trimming cut 1 base from V and 1 base from J; bases unmatched to any gene: 4. CDR3 size: 16 residues. Original methodology: Amplification with reference gene primers provided the estimates of nucleated cell counts. Assay: immunoSEQ multiplex PCR; the TCRdb copy retains only in-frame clones and omits some. Clone size and V and J calls were adopted from that table, with D and trimming inferred from the DNA. Of more than 130,000 clones detected, approximately 80% appear once; the ten largest clones hold about 9.3%. This sample is part of a study of blood T cell repertoires in COVID-19. Looking at the study overall: Collection of acute and convalescent COVID-19 samples took place in the United States, Italy and Spain. T cells, B-cell-depleted T cells, or PBMCs supplied cDNA or gDNA.

This chain connects TRBV27 to TRBJ2-1, with 7 bases that match TRBD1. The clonotype comes from a woman of 80 years or more in a cohort sampled during active or convalescent COVID-19. The sequenced material came from peripheral blood. CDR3 in amino acids: CASSLWGQNSYNEQFF. DNA for the CDR3: TGTGCCAGCAGTTTATGGGGACAGAATTCCTACAATGAGCAGTTCTTC.